This TCR beta chain was sequenced during a study of PD-1 blockade in classical Hodgkin lymphoma. Study context: Patients in the cohort were put on intravenous nivolumab, 3 mg/kg every 2 weeks.

With no exception, relapse followed autologous stem cell transplantation in all patients, and brentuximab vedotin exposure varied. When best responses were assessed, they were complete response, partial response or progressive disease. As to this clone: Its antigen is currently unknown.

TCRdb's copy holds only in-frame clones and misses some; the assay was immunoSEQ multiplex PCR. Of almost 100,000 clones listed, about nine tenths are singletons. Findings and limits, study-wide: With respect to the repertoire differences, their causes, possibly disease activity or prior therapy, remain undefined. Complete responders possessed baseline diversity comparable to newly diagnosed patients.

The germline V gene has CDR1 SGHTA and CDR2 FQGTGA. V lost 5 bases to trimming and J lost 1 base, with 14 bases between them. The CDR3 covers 15 residues. The V call is TRBV7-3, the J call TRBJ2-5, with TRBD1 as a possible D gene (6 bases). The sample consisted of peripheral blood mononuclear cells (PBMCs), taken at baseline. The sequence was collected from a human donor with classical Hodgkin lymphoma. The CDR3 here is CASSAHSGAQETQYF. In nucleotides, the CDR3 is TGTGCCAGCAGCGCACATTCAGGGGCCCAAGAGACCCAGTACTTC.